This T cell receptor beta chain was found in a study of cytomegalovirus exposure and HLA in healthy donors. It was healthy bone marrow donors who served as donors. The PCR was carried out with 60 Vbeta primers and 13 Jbeta primers. Assay used: immunoSEQ multiplex PCR; TCRdb lists only in-frame clones, some missing. This sample contains roughly 50,000 clones. Study-wide results and caveats: A few chains tied to CMV proved CMV antigen-specific in vitro. Accurate predictions that matched the HLA-A and HLA-B alleles of most subjects were reportedly made from TCR beta sequences. Listed as cytomegalovirus-associated were around 160 TCR beta chains.

Comments on this clone: The antigen remains undetermined.

The sequence was collected from a man between 40 and 49 years old in good health and CMV-seropositive. Specimen: PBMCs.

In nucleotides, the CDR3 is TGTGCCAGCAGCGTAGGGACAGGGGCGGCTAACTATGGCTACACCTTC. This translates into CASSVGTGAANYGYTF. This chain connects TRBV9 to TRBJ1-2; 9 bases fit TRBD1. Germline CDR1 is SGDLS and CDR2 is YYNGEE. Trimming cost V 0 bases and J 0 bases; bases outside gene matches: 3. The CDR3 runs to 16 residues.